What follows is one T cell receptor beta chain and its context. The antigen is not known. Trimming at V came to 6 bases and at J to 8 bases, leaving 7 bases not matched to a gene. The CDR3 is made up of 13 amino acids. CDR1 SNHLY and CDR2 FYNNEI come from the germline V gene. The data derive from a study of vaccination effects on CD4 cells after COVID-19. Study overall: Sampling occurred a median 72 days post second dose, range 14 to 241.

TCRdb keeps only in-frame clones here, not all; method: immunoSEQ multiplex PCR. The data hold some 30,000 clones, with roughly four fifths observed a single time. Ahead of sequencing, the ViraFEST assay grew antigen-specific CD4+ T cells using viral peptide pools. At the end of roughly ten days of culture, CD4+ T cells were isolated. Participants were vaccinated with two doses of either the BNT162b2 or mRNA-1273 vaccine. The researchers cultured approximately 2.1 million PBMC per well with about 11 IU/ml IL-2 and 7.5 to 10 ug/ml peptides. The chain combines TRBV2 with TRBJ2-1; 7 bases are a match to TRBD2. The clonotype was recovered from a human donor who received a COVID-19 vaccine. The material sequenced was CD4+ T cells from PBMCs cultured with HCoV-229E spike peptides, taken after COVID-19 vaccination. In DNA, the CDR3 is TGTGCCAGCAGCCTGATTGGGGGGGATGAGCAGTTCTTC. Translating gives CASSLIGGDEQFF.